The present entry profiles one TCR beta chain with its context. The antigen is not known. A universal primer site was added by template switching, and unique molecular identifiers were carried by the cDNA. TCRdb independently ran MiXCR on the 5' RACE reads; one entry per CDR3 protein. In the table there are around 340,000 distinct CDR3 sequences, 9% to 15% of which are singletons. This specimen belongs to a study of identical twins. Findings of the study overall: Out-of-frame alpha sequences shared by twins showed excess low generation probability.

The V end was cut by 3 bases, the J end by 6 bases, with 24 bases between. Germline V gives CDR1 MGHRA, CDR2 YSYEKL. CDR3 length equals 18 residues. These data also featured in a second study, about yellow fever vaccine responses in identical twins.

The rearrangement links TRBV4-1 to TRBJ2-1, with D perhaps TRBD1 (5 bases). The sequence was obtained from a woman aged 18-30 years in good health. Sequenced input: CD8+ T cells sorted from blood. The CDR3, as DNA: TGCGCCAGCAGCCAGCAGATGATTACCCGGACAATGGGCAATGAGCAGTTCTTC. Its protein product is CASSQQMITRTMGNEQFF.